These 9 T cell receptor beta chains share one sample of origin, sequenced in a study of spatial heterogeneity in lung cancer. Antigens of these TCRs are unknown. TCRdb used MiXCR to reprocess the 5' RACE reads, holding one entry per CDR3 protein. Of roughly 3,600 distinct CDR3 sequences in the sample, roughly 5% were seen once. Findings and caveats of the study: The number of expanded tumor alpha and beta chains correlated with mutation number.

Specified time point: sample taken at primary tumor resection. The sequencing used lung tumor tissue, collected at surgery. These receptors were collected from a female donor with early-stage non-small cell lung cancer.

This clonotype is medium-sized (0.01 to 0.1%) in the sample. In DNA, the CDR3 is TGCGCCAGCAGCCAAGAGGGGGCCGCGGATTCACCCCTCCACTTT. As protein: CASSQEGAADSPLHF. V usage is TRBV4-3 and J usage is TRBJ1-6, with D possibly TRBD1 on 6 matching bases. With 0 bases removed from V and 8 bases from J, the gap between germline ends came to 11 bases. The CDR3 loop spans 15 amino acids. From germline, CDR1 is LGHNA and CDR2 YSLEER.

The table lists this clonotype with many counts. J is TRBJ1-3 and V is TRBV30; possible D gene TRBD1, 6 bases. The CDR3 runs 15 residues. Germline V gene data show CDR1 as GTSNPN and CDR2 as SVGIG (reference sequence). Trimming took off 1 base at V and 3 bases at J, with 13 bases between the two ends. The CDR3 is CAWSGGQGRGNTIYF. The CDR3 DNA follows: TGTGCCTGGAGTGGGGGCCAGGGGCGTGGAAACACCATATATTTT.

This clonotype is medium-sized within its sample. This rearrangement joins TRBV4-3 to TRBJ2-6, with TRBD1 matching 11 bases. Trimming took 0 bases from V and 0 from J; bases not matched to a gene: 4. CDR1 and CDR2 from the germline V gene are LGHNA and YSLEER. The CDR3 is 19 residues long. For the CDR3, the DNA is TGCGCCAGCAGCCAAGATTGGACAGGGGGCTCCTCTGGGGCCAACGTCCTGACTTTC. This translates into CASSQDWTGGSSGANVLTF.

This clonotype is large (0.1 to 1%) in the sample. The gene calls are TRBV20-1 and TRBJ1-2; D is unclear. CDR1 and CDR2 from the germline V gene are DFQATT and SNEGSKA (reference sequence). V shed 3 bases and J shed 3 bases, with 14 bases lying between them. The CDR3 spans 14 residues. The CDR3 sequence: CSASLVRPYYGYTF. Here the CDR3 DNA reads TGCAGTGCTAGTTTAGTCAGACCTTACTATGGCTACACCTTC.

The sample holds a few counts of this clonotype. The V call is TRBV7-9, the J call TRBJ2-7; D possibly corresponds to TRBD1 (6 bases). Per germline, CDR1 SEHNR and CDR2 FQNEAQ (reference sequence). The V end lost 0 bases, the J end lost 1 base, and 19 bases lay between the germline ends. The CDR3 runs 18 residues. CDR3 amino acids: CASSLAPFATGLSYEQYF. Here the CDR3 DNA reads TGTGCCAGCAGCTTAGCACCGTTCGCGACAGGCTTATCCTACGAGCAGTACTTC.

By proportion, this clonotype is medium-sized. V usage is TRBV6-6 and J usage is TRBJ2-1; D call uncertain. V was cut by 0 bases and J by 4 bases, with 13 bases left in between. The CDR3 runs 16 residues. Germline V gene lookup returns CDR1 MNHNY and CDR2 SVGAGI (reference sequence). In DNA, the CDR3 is TGTGCCAGCAGTTACTCGATATTAGTTACATACAATGAGCAGTTCTTC. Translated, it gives CASSYSILVTYNEQFF.

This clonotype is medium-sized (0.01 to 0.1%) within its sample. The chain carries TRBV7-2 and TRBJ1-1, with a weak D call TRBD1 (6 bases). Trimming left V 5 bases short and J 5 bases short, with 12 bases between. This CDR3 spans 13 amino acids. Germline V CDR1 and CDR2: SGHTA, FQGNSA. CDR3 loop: CASSHREGTEAFF. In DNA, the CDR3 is TGTGCCAGCAGCCACAGGGAGGGAACTGAAGCTTTCTTT. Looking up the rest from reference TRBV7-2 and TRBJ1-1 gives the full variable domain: GAGVSQSPSNKVTEKGKDVELRCDPISGHTALYWYRQSLGQGLEFLIYFQGNSAPDKSGLPSDRFSAERTGGSVSTLTIQRTQQEDSAVYLCASSHREGTEAFFGQGTRLTVV.

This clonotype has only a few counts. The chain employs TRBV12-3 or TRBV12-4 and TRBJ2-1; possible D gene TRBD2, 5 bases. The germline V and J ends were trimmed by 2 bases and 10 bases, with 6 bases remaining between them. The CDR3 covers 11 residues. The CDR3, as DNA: TGTGCCAGCAGTTTAACGGGGGAGCAGTTCTTC. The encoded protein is CASSLTGEQFF.

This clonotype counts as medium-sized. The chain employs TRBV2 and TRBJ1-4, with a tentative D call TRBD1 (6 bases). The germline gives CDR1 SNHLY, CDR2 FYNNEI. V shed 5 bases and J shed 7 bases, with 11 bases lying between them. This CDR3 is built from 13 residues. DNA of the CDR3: TGTGCCAGCAGTACAGGGAATGCTGAAAAACTGTTTTTT. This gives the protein CASSTGNAEKLFF. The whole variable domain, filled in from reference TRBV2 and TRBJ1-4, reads EPEVTQTPSHQVTQMGQEVILRCVPISNHLYFYWYRQILGQKVEFLVSFYNNEISEKSEIFDDQFSVERPDGSNFTLKIRSTKLEDSAMYFCASSTGNAEKLFFGSGTQLSVL.